This T cell receptor beta chain appears in the sequencing data of a study of blood T cell repertoires in COVID-19. Study-wide context: Both acute and convalescent COVID-19 samples were obtained from the United States, Italy and Spain. PBMCs, B-cell-depleted T cells, or T cells provided the cDNA or gDNA that made up the material.

V was pared by 7 bases and J by 0 bases, with 9 bases between. The CDR3 has 13 residues. Germline V gene data show CDR1 as MNHEY and CDR2 as SMNVEV (reference sequence). In the original workflow: Amplification of reference gene primers provided the estimated nucleated cell counts. Assay: immunoSEQ multiplex PCR; the TCRdb copy retains only in-frame clones and omits some. V, J and clone size are those of that table, while D and trimming were read from the DNA. The table shows over 90,000 clones, with around nine tenths occurring only once. Input material: peripheral blood. The genes are TRBV27 and TRBJ1-2, with TRBD1 as a possible D gene (5 bases). The source of this sequence is a man aged 45-65 years with active or convalescent COVID-19. Here the CDR3 reads CASTGGANYGYTF. The CDR3 DNA sequence: TGTGCCAGCACGGGGGGAGCTAACTATGGCTACACCTTC.